This entry describes one T cell receptor (beta chain). The data belong to a study of cytomegalovirus exposure and HLA in healthy donors. Germline-derived CDR1 and CDR2 are SGHDT and YYEEEE. There are 12 residues in the CDR3. Trimming shortened V by 2 bases and J by 3 bases, and 6 bases separated the two germline ends. The data were produced by immunoSEQ multiplex PCR, yet TCRdb's version contains in-frame clones alone and is incomplete. The table records approximately 190,000 clones, around 80% of them present only once. The source is a woman younger than 45 in good health and CMV-seropositive. What was sequenced was PBMCs. This rearrangement joins TRBV5-6 to TRBJ2-7; D gene unclear. The CDR3 sequence: CASSFYGYEQYF. The CDR3 coding sequence is TGTGCCAGCAGCTTCTACGGCTACGAGCAGTACTTC.